Below, 20 T cell receptor beta chains from the same sample are listed, as sequenced in a study of cytomegalovirus exposure and HLA in healthy donors. The PCR ran on 60 Vbeta and 13 Jbeta primers. TCRdb's copy holds only in-frame clones and misses some; the assay was immunoSEQ multiplex PCR. The sample lists 95,000 to 100,000 clones, around 72% occurring once. Sequenced input: PBMCs. Receptors were obtained from a male donor in good health and CMV-seronegative.

The chain couples TRBV7-9 to TRBJ2-7; 8 nucleotides align to TRBD1. Per the germline V gene, CDR1 is SEHNR and CDR2 is FQNEAQ (reference sequence). The length of the CDR3 is 13 residues. The V segment lost 8 bases and the J segment 4 bases; nucleotides outside the gene matches: 7. CDR3 region: CASSRTGRYEQYF. The CDR3 DNA reads TGTGCCAGCTCCCGGACAGGGCGTTACGAGCAGTACTTC.

This clone was recorded a few times. This chain connects TRBV10-2 to TRBJ2-7; D not certain. Germline CDR1 and CDR2: WSHSY and SAAADI. The CDR3 runs 15 residues. V dropped 3 bases and J dropped 2 bases, with 14 bases sitting between them. The CDR3 region has the DNA TGCGCCAGCAGTGACTTAGAAGCATCCCCCTACGAGCAGTACTTC. Translating it yields CASSDLEASPYEQYF.

This clone was observed a few times. The chain is built from TRBV6-4 and TRBJ1-2; TRBD1 might be the D (6 bases). Germline V gene lookup returns CDR1 MRHNA and CDR2 SNTAGT. The CDR3 runs to 14 residues. The V end was cut by 3 bases, the J end by 5 bases, with 13 bases between. Here the CDR3 DNA reads TGTGCCAGCAGTGAGTGGGGGGGCCCGTATGGCTACACCTTC. Amino acid sequence: CASSEWGGPYGYTF.

On this clone: The junction does not match germline at one end; this may be a read error. The rearrangement links TRBV7-9 to TRBJ2-1, with TRBD2 matching over 9 bases. The CDR3 runs 14 residues. Germline CDR1 and CDR2: SEHNR and FQNEAQ (reference sequence). The CDR3 spells CASSLAGPHNEQFF. CDR3 in DNA: TGTGCCAGCAGCCTAGCGGGGCCTCACAATGAGCAGTTCTTC. The full variable domain, with the rest looked up from reference TRBV7-9 and TRBJ2-1, is DTGVSQNPRHKITKRGQNVTFRCDPISEHNRLYWYRQTLGQGPEFLTYFQNEAQLEKSRLLSDRFSAERPKGSFSTLEIQRTEQGDSAMYLCASSLAGPHNEQFFGPGTRLTVL.

This clone was counted between two and nine times. This chain connects TRBV19 to TRBJ2-3; 7 nucleotides align to TRBD2. V lost 6 bases and J lost 0; bases outside the gene matches: 6. The CDR3 length is 15 residues. Looked up from germline, CDR1 is LNHDA and CDR2 is SQIVND (reference sequence). CDR3 bases: TGTGCCAGTAGATTAGCGGGTTCTAGCACAGATACGCAGTATTTT. Encoded protein: CASRLAGSSTDTQYF.

The chain carries TRBV6-1 and TRBJ2-3, with 9 nucleotides matching TRBD2. V gave up 1 base and J gave up 1 base; unmatched junction bases: 6. The CDR3 spans 17 residues. Per the germline V gene, CDR1 is MNHNS and CDR2 is SASEGT. The CDR3 is CASSEVPAGGGTDTQYF. The CDR3 bases are TGTGCCAGCAGTGAAGTGCCAGCGGGAGGTGGCACAGATACGCAGTATTTT.

V and J are TRBV7-3 and TRBJ2-5; TRBD1 might be the D (6 bases). V was cut by 5 bases and J by 4 bases, with 14 bases left in between. This CDR3 has 14 residues. Germline loops: CDR1 SGHTA, CDR2 FQGTGA. CDR3 loop: CASSPGLRGETQYF. The CDR3 region has the DNA TGTGCCAGCAGCCCCGGCCTCAGGGGAGAGACCCAGTACTTC.

The V and J genes are TRBV2 and TRBJ1-5; 8 bases are a match to TRBD1. The germline V gene encodes CDR1 SNHLY and CDR2 FYNNEI. The CDR3 is made up of 15 amino acids. The V and J ends lost 7 bases and 2 bases, in that order; junction bases with no gene match: 7. This CDR3 reads CASNTGGFGNQPQHF. CDR3 DNA: TGTGCCAGCAACACAGGGGGGTTTGGCAATCAGCCCCAGCATTTT. The full variable domain, in which reference TRBV2 and TRBJ1-5 provide the parts outside the CDR3, is EPEVTQTPSHQVTQMGQEVILRCVPISNHLYFYWYRQILGQKVEFLVSFYNNEISEKSEIFDDQFSVERPDGSNFTLKIRSTKLEDSAMYFCASNTGGFGNQPQHFGDGTRLSIL.

Points on this clone: Because the CDR3 is missing its conserved closing phenylalanine or tryptophan, this is likely a read error. The genes are TRBV29-1 and TRBJ2-7; TRBD1 matches at 8 bases. The CDR3 has 13 residues. Germline V gene lookup returns CDR1 SQVTM and CDR2 ANQGSEA. V shed 6 bases and J 4 bases; nucleotides not matched to a gene: 8. The CDR3 DNA reads as TGCAGCGTCGAACCGCAGGGGGCTTACGAGCAGTACTCC. The encoded protein is CSVEPQGAYEQYS.

A few counts support this clone. The rearrangement links TRBV30 to TRBJ2-1; 9 bases match TRBD2. Germline CDR1 and CDR2: GTSNPN and SVGIG (reference sequence). V was pared by 1 base and J by 6 bases, with 7 bases of the junction left unmatched. This CDR3 contains 15 residues. CDR3 protein: CAWSGLAVGANEQFF. The CDR3 region has the DNA TGTGCCTGGAGTGGACTAGCGGTGGGGGCCAATGAGCAGTTCTTC. Combining the CDR3 with reference TRBV30 and TRBJ2-1 gives the whole variable domain SQTIHQWPATLVQPVGSPLSLECTVEGTSNPNLYWYRQAAGRGLQLLFYSVGIGQISSEVPQNLSASRPQDRQFILSSKKLLLSDSGFYLCAWSGLAVGANEQFFGPGTRLTVL.

This clone was detected only a few times. This chain joins TRBV9 and TRBJ2-5; a weak D match, TRBD2 (6 bases). The CDR3 is 15 amino acids. Trimming shortened V by 0 bases and J by 3 bases, and 12 bases separated the two germline ends. Germline V CDR1 and CDR2: SGDLS, YYNGEE. The CDR3 coding sequence is TGTGCCAGCAGCGTAGTGGGGGAGGCCGAAGAGACCCAGTACTTC. As protein: CASSVVGEAEETQYF.

The chain recombines TRBV10-3 with TRBJ2-3, with a tentative D call TRBD1 (6 bases). Germline V gives CDR1 ENHRY, CDR2 SYGVKD. V lost 4 bases and J lost 2, with 13 bases in between. CDR3 size: 15 residues. Here the CDR3 reads CAISGTGQDTDTQYF. Written as DNA, the CDR3 is TGTGCCATCAGTGGCACAGGGCAGGACACAGATACGCAGTATTTT.

This clone was seen only once. Relative to the germline gene, one junction end is altered; a read error may explain this. The chain joins TRBV5-5 to TRBJ2-7; D is undetermined. The germline CDR1 and CDR2 sequences are SGHKS and YYEKEE (reference sequence). The CDR3 sequence is 12 residues long. The CDR3: CASSLVDWVVNF. Written as DNA, the CDR3 is TGTGCCAGCAGCTTGGTCGACTGGGTGGTAAACTTC.

The chain uses TRBV15 and TRBJ1-3; maybe TRBD1 (5 bases). CDR1 is LNHNV, CDR2 YYDKDF, per germline (reference sequence). The V and J ends lost 5 bases and 1 base respectively, with 15 bases between them. This CDR3 is 16 amino acids long. The CDR3 region is CATSDTQKGSGNTIYF. The CDR3 coding sequence is TGTGCCACCAGCGACACCCAAAAGGGGTCTGGAAACACCATATATTTT.

This chain uses TRBV5-1 with TRBJ2-1; possibly TRBD1 for D (5 bases). The CDR3 runs 16 residues. Trimming pared 3 bases from V and 6 bases from J, leaving 19 bases between. CDR1 is SGHRS, CDR2 YFSETQ, per germline. CDR3 in DNA: TGCGCCAGCAGCTGGATCGCAGGGAATCCTCTCAATGAGCAGTTCTTC. Its translation is CASSWIAGNPLNEQFF.

This clone was recorded only once. The chain couples TRBV5-6 to TRBJ2-7, with D possibly matching TRBD1 (5 bases). Trimming stripped 6 bases from V and 2 bases from J, with 12 bases between. The CDR3 loop spans 13 amino acids. Germline CDR1 is SGHDT and CDR2 is YYEEEE. CDR3 sequence: CASTLGQAYEQYF. The CDR3, as DNA: TGTGCCAGCACCCTGGGGCAGGCCTACGAGCAGTACTTC.

Only a few counts were recorded for this clone. This chain joins TRBV30 and TRBJ1-1; 9 bases align to TRBD1. Per the germline V gene, CDR1 is GTSNPN and CDR2 is SVGIG (reference sequence). The J segment lost 0 bases and the V segment lost 2 bases, leaving 4 bases of the junction unmatched. CDR3 length: 15 amino acids. The DNA for the CDR3 is TGTGCCTGGAGTAGGGGGACAGGGCTGAACACTGAAGCTTTCTTT. It codes for CAWSRGTGLNTEAFF.

This chain links TRBV19 with TRBJ2-1, with 7 bases that match TRBD2. V gave up 3 bases and J gave up 3 bases; unmatched junction bases: 5. The CDR3 runs to 15 residues. Germline V gene sequence: CDR1 LNHDA, CDR2 SQIVND (reference sequence). In DNA form, the CDR3 reads TGTGCCAGTAGTATGGGGAGGGCGGGCTACAATGAGCAGTTCTTC. Its translation is CASSMGRAGYNEQFF.

V and J are TRBV29-1 and TRBJ2-5; 7 nucleotides agree with TRBD2. After removal of 4 bases from V and 4 bases from J, the junction contained 3 bases not matched to a gene. The germline V gene has CDR1 SQVTM and CDR2 ANQGSEA. The CDR3 spans 12 residues. DNA of the CDR3: TGCAGCGTTGCGGTAGCGGGAGAGACCCAGTACTTC. This encodes CSVAVAGETQYF.

By proportion, this clone is medium-sized. The V gene is TRBV5-1, the J gene TRBJ1-5, with D possibly being TRBD1 (6 bases). The CDR3 covers 16 residues. Germline CDR1 SGHRS, CDR2 YFSETQ. The ends were cut back, 4 bases at V and 2 bases at J, with 16 bases in the middle. The CDR3 loop is CASSLGTSPGNQPQHF. The CDR3 region has the DNA TGCGCCAGCAGCCTCGGGACAAGCCCGGGCAATCAGCCCCAGCATTTT.